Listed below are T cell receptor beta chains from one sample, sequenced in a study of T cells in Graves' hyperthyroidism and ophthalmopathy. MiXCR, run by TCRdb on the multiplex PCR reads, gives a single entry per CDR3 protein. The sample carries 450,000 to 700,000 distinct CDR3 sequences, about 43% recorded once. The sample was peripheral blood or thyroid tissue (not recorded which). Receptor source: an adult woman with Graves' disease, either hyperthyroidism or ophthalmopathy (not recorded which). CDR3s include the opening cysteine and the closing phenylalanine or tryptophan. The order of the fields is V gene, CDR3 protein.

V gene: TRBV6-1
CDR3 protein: CASSRRQEDRYTF

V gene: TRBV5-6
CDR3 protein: CASSLVLGSRVSLSGANVLTF

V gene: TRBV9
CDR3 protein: CASSEGPISGNTIYF

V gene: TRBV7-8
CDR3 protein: CASSSMSRGNQPQHF

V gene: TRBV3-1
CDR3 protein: CASSRAGQGIYEQYF

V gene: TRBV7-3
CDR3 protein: CASARGVGANVLTF

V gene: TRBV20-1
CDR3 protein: CSAGDSGGQETQYF

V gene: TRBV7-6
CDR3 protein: CASSLEPWGRVHEQYF

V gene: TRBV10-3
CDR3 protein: CAISVHRGPNEKLFF

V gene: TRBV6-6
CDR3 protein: CASSIGTGAYGYTF

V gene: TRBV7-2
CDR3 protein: CASSFSQGANTEAFF

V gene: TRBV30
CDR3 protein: CAWSGGNYGYTF

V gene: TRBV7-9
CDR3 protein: CASSPYRGLEAFF

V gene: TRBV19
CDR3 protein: CASSITPTRPPWEQYF

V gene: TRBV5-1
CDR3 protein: CASRSGTGELFF

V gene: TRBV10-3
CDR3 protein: CAISEGRDRVVRTEAFF

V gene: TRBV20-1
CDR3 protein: CSATRGYEQYF

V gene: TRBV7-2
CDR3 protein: CAGSLAPIPGAKGNYQPQHF

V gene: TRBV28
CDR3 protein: CAVATSGRNYGYTF

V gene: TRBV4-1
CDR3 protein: CASSPTPSGTISSGANVLTF

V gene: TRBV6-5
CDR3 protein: CASSLRDRAREQYF

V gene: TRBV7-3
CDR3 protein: CASSLNLAGANIGDEQFF

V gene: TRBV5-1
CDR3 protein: CASSYDFEETQYF

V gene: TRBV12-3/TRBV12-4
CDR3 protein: CASIRDSPLTEAFF

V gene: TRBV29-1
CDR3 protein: CSVGDRGLRYTF

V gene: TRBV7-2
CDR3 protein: CASTVSGSSYEQYF

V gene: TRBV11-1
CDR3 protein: CASSLVGGGGTEAFF

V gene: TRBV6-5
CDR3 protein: CASCKGLADQETQYF

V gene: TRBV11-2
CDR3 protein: CASSITSGSLDEQYF

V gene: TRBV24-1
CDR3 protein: CATSLSGQGQETQYF

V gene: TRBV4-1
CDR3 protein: CASSQTYRGPNYGYTF